These T cell receptor beta chains were read from a single sample in a study of OX40 agonist ivuxolimab in advanced cancers. Data came from immunoSEQ multiplex PCR; TCRdb stores just in-frame clones and leaves some out. The sample consists of around 35,000 clones, around four fifths of them appearing once. Here the sequenced sample was CD4+ or CD8+ T cells sorted from blood, taken in a trial of the OX40 agonist ivuxolimab. The receptors here all came from an adult with an advanced solid tumor such as melanoma, head and neck, liver or kidney cancer. Both conserved end residues are part of each CDR3. The D gene is left open where the match is weak. A clone size is listed for some rows: how often the clone was seen (once, few, many), or a class if it is expanded.

15	.	TRBV7-9	.	TRBJ2-3	TGTGCCAGCAGCTTAGGACAGTCAACGACAGATACGCAGTATTTT	CASSLGQSTTDTQYF
16	.	TRBV5-4	TRBD2	TRBJ2-7	TGTGCCAGCAGCGCTAAATTTAGCGGGGGGAAAGGCGAGCAGTACTTC	CASSAKFSGGKGEQYF
15	.	TRBV5-4	.	TRBJ2-7	TGTGCCAGCAGCTTGGAGATGGGGCCCTCCTACGAGCAGTACTTC	CASSLEMGPSYEQYF
16	.	TRBV7-2	.	TRBJ2-1	TGTGCCAGCAGCTTAGACGGGGAGAGCTCCTACAATGAGCAGTTCTTC	CASSLDGESSYNEQFF
12	.	TRBV28	.	TRBJ1-2	TGTGCCAGCAGCTCGACAGATTATGGCTACACCTTC	CASSSTDYGYTF
18	.	TRBV13	TRBD2	TRBJ2-7	TGTGCCAGCAGCTTAGGGGGACTAGCGAATATAAACTCCTACGAGCAGTACTTC	CASSLGGLANINSYEQYF
14	once	TRBV11-2	.	TRBJ2-7	TGTGCCAGCAGCTCCATAAGGGGGGCGGAAGAGCAGTACTTC	CASSSIRGAEEQYF
15	.	TRBV21-1	.	TRBJ2-3	TGTGCCAGCAGTTTCCGGGACAGGGTTTTAGATACGCAGTATTTT	CASSFRDRVLDTQYF
16	.	TRBV7-3	TRBD2	TRBJ2-1	TGTGCCAGCAGCTTAACCCCTAGCGGGGTCAACAATGAGCAGTTCTTC	CASSLTPSGVNNEQFF
17	.	TRBV27	.	TRBJ2-3	TGTGCCAGCAGTACCGCGCGCAGGGGGGGTGGCACAGATACGCAGTATTTT	CASSTARRGGGTDTQYF
13	once	TRBV6-6	.	TRBJ1-1	TGTGCCAGCAGTTACCGGGTAAACACTGAAGCTTTCTTT	CASSYRVNTEAFF
14	.	TRBV7-9	.	TRBJ1-6	TGTGCCAGCAGCCCCGCCGGGTGGGGTTCACCCCTCCACTTT	CASSPAGWGSPLHF
13	few	TRBV19	.	TRBJ2-7	TGTGCCAGTAGTCCCCGGGACCTCCAGGAGCAGTACTTC	CASSPRDLQEQYF
19	.	TRBV7-8	.	TRBJ1-5	TGTGCCAGCAGCCAGCCCGCAAGTGCCGGACACTTTAGCAATCAGCCCCAGCATTTT	CASSQPASAGHFSNQPQHF
11	.	TRBV11-3	.	TRBJ2-1	TGTGCCAGCAGCACCCGGGGTGAGCAGTTCTTC	CASSTRGEQFF
16	.	TRBV4-2	.	TRBJ2-1	TGTGCCAGCAGCCAAGATAAACGGGGCTCCTACAATGAGCAGTTCTTC	CASSQDKRGSYNEQFF
11	.	TRBV6-4	.	TRBJ1-2	TGTGCCAGCATACTTACCTATGGCTACACCTTC	CASILTYGYTF
13	few	TRBV28	.	TRBJ1-1	TGTGCCAGCAGTGACACCGGGACGGTGAGTGCTTTCTTT	CASSDTGTVSAFF
17	.	TRBV7-8	TRBD2	TRBJ2-1	TGTGCCAGCAGCTTAGTGTCTAGCGGGAGACTCTACAATGAGCAGTTCTTC	CASSLVSSGRLYNEQFF
14	.	TRBV6-1	.	TRBJ2-7	TGTGCCAGCAACCCGGTTCTCCTACCTGGCGAGCAGTACTTC	CASNPVLLPGEQYF
15	.	TRBV21-1	.	TRBJ1-4	TGTGCCAGCAGCGGGGGAGTGAGGGCTAATGAAAAACTGTTTTTT	CASSGGVRANEKLFF
12	.	TRBV6-4	.	TRBJ2-2	TGTGCCAGCAGGGGCATCCCCGGGGAGCTGTTTTTT	CASRGIPGELFF